Listed below are T cell receptor beta chains from one sample, sequenced in a study of early T cells in non-severe SARS-CoV-2 infection. Each CDR3 protein gets one entry after TCRdb re-called the 5' RACE reads with MiXCR. The sample contains tens of thousands of distinct CDR3 sequences, about an eighth of which appear only once. The material sequenced was whole blood. Receptors were obtained from an adult who was a healthcare worker with PCR-confirmed SARS-CoV-2 infection or an uninfected control (not recorded which). The CDR3 runs from the conserved cysteine through the conserved F or W. A D gene is named only where the DNA matches it firmly. The listing skips clone size in some rows; elsewhere it reads once, few, many or a size class.

d_call j_call clone_size v_call cdr3_aa cdr3_nt
. TRBJ2-5 many TRBV12-3/TRBV12-4 CASSFSETQYF TGTGCCAGCAGTTTCTCAGAGACCCAGTACTTC
. TRBJ2-6 . TRBV7-7 CASGDRSDSGANVLTF TGTGCTAGCGGGGACAGGTCCGACTCTGGGGCCAACGTCCTGACTTTC
. TRBJ1-5 many TRBV6-2/TRBV6-3 CASRPADRNNQPQHF TGTGCCAGCAGACCGGCGGACAGAAACAATCAGCCCCAGCATTTT
TRBD1 TRBJ2-7 . TRBV13 CASSLEPGQGSEQYF TGTGCCAGCAGCTTAGAACCGGGACAGGGGTCCGAGCAGTACTTC
TRBD2 TRBJ2-1 few TRBV7-9 CASSSSGGADNEQFF TGTGCCAGCAGCTCTAGCGGGGGGGCGGACAATGAGCAGTTCTTC
. TRBJ2-5 . TRBV5-1 CASSLVYEETQYF TGCGCCAGCAGCTTGGTTTACGAAGAGACCCAGTACTTC
. TRBJ2-5 . TRBV7-6 CASSLVRREETQYF TGTGCCAGCAGCTTAGTTCGCAGGGAAGAGACCCAGTACTTC
. TRBJ2-3 many TRBV29-1 CSGRDTKRDTQYF TGCAGCGGCCGGGACACCAAGCGCGATACGCAGTATTTT
. TRBJ1-6 many TRBV7-6 CASTSGQGISPLHF TGTGCCAGCACCTCCGGCCAGGGTATTTCACCCCTCCACTTT
. TRBJ2-3 few TRBV27 CASSFGATRTDTQYF TGTGCCAGCAGTTTCGGTGCAACTCGCACAGATACGCAGTATTTT
TRBD1 TRBJ1-5 many TRBV6-5 CASSPTGWQPQHF TGTGCCAGCAGTCCGACAGGGTGGCAGCCCCAGCATTTT
TRBD1 TRBJ1-6 . TRBV29-1 CSVRQGAGSPLHF TGCAGCGTCAGACAGGGGGCAGGGTCACCCCTCCACTTT
TRBD1 TRBJ2-7 many TRBV15 CATGGQGEGEQYF TGTGCCACAGGGGGACAGGGGGAGGGCGAGCAGTACTTC
. TRBJ1-5 many TRBV18 CASSPEGIQPQHF TGTGCCAGCTCACCAGAGGGGATTCAGCCCCAGCATTTT